The 19 T cell receptor beta chains reported below all come from one sample, sequenced in a study of T cell responses to AZD1222 COVID-19 vaccine. Assay used: immunoSEQ multiplex PCR; TCRdb lists only in-frame clones, some missing. In the table there are approximately 77,000 clones, approximately 85% of which are singletons. The material was peripheral blood, obtained 28 days after the second AZD1222 dose. The receptors come from an adult who received the AZD1222 COVID-19 vaccine.

The V gene is TRBV7-2, the J gene TRBJ1-5; unclear D gene. V was cut by 5 bases and J by 7 bases, with 15 bases left in between. Germline V lookup: CDR1 SGHTA, CDR2 FQGNSA. The CDR3 has 14 amino acids. The CDR3: CASSEGILEQPQHF. The CDR3 coding sequence is TGTGCCAGCAGCGAAGGTATTTTAGAGCAGCCCCAGCATTTT. Full variable domain (remainder filled in from reference TRBV7-2 and TRBJ1-5): GAGVSQSPSNKVTEKGKDVELRCDPISGHTALYWYRQSLGQGLEFLIYFQGNSAPDKSGLPSDRFSAERTGGSVSTLTIQRTQQEDSAVYLCASSEGILEQPQHFGDGTRLSIL.

This sequence joins TRBV24-1 and TRBJ2-7; 7 bases are a match to TRBD2. The CDR3 spans 15 residues. Germline V gene data show CDR1 as KGHDR and CDR2 as SFDVKD. Germline trimming cut 4 bases from V and 7 bases from J; bases unmatched to any gene: 12. The CDR3 region has the DNA TGTGCCACCAGTGACCATGGACTAGGACAAAGGGAGCAGTACTTC. It yields the protein CATSDHGLGQREQYF.

The chain links TRBV19 to TRBJ1-2; D might be TRBD1 (6 bases). The germline gives CDR1 LNHDA, CDR2 SQIVND (reference sequence). The CDR3 loop spans 15 amino acids. Trimming shortened V by 5 bases and J by 6 bases, and 19 bases separated the two germline ends. The CDR3 nucleotides read TGTGCCAGTAGTCGGACCAGGGGCGCGAGTCATGGCTACACCTTC. Translating gives CASSRTRGASHGYTF.

The CDR3 here is CASRLTGTQYYEQYF. The CDR3 coding sequence is TGTGCCAGCAGGTTGACCGGGACACAATACTACGAGCAGTACTTC. The V and J genes are TRBV28 and TRBJ2-7, with a tentative D call TRBD1 (6 bases). CDR3 length: 15 residues. With 6 bases removed from V and 3 bases from J, the gap between germline ends came to 18 bases. Germline CDR1 and CDR2: MDHEN and SYDVKM.

This clone was detected once. The CDR3 reads CASSIADREWYTEAFF. For the CDR3, the DNA is TGTGCCAGTAGTATAGCTGACAGGGAGTGGTACACTGAAGCTTTCTTT. The rearrangement joins TRBV19 to TRBJ1-1; 7 bases are a match to TRBD1. This CDR3 contains 16 residues. Germline-derived CDR1 and CDR2 are LNHDA and SQIVND (reference sequence). Losses at the gene ends were 1 base for V and 3 bases for J; bases not matched to a gene: 8.

This chain connects TRBV15 to TRBJ2-5; the D gene is possibly TRBD1 (5 bases). This CDR3 region has 14 residues. Between the trimmed V and J ends, which lost 0 bases and 4 bases, there was a span of 9 bases. CDR1 is LNHNV, CDR2 YYDKDF, per germline (reference sequence). CDR3 DNA sequence: TGTGCCACCAGCAGAGAAGGGGTGGGAGAGACCCAGTACTTC. Translated, it gives CATSREGVGETQYF.

This clone showed up just once. The gene calls are TRBV12-3 or TRBV12-4 and TRBJ1-5; D is perhaps TRBD1 (5 bases). The CDR3 length is 13 residues. Trimming stripped 6 bases from V and 5 bases from J, with 11 bases between. The CDR3 here is CASRPDSYQPQHF. Here the CDR3 DNA reads TGTGCCAGCAGACCAGACAGTTATCAGCCCCAGCATTTT.

The chain has TRBV20-1 and TRBJ2-1; unclear D gene. Germline lookup yields CDR1 DFQATT and CDR2 SNEGSKA (reference sequence). Trimming pared 3 bases from V and 2 bases from J, leaving 2 bases between. The CDR3 contains 11 residues. DNA of the CDR3: TGCAGTGCTAGCCCCTACAATGAGCAGTTCTTC. Translation: CSASPYNEQFF.

This rearrangement joins TRBV4-1 to TRBJ2-5, with 11 nucleotides matching TRBD1. CDR1 and CDR2 (germline): MGHRA, YSYEKL. The CDR3 is made up of 15 amino acids. After removal of 3 bases from V and 4 bases from J, the junction contained 4 bases not matched to a gene. CDR3 bases: TGCGCCAGCAGCCAGGGGACAGGGGGAGGAGAGACCCAGTACTTC. Protein sequence: CASSQGTGGGETQYF.

This clone was recorded once. V gene TRBV28 combines with J gene TRBJ1-1, with D maybe TRBD1 (6 bases). Germline CDR1 and CDR2: MDHEN and SYDVKM. The CDR3 runs 14 residues. The V end was cut by 5 bases, the J end by 4 bases, with 14 bases between. The CDR3, as DNA: TGTGCCAGCAGTGACTACAGGGCGGCCACTGAAGCTTTCTTT. The encoded protein is CASSDYRAATEAFF. The full variable domain, completed using reference TRBV28 and TRBJ1-1, is DVKVTQSSRYLVKRTGEKVFLECVQDMDHENMFWYRQDPGLGLRLIYFSYDVKMKEKGDIPEGYSVSREKKERFSLILESASTNQTSMYLCASSDYRAATEAFFGQGTRLTVV.

V usage is TRBV12-3 or TRBV12-4 and J usage is TRBJ2-3; possibly TRBD2 for D (5 bases). CDR3 length: 12 residues. V was shortened by 2 bases and J by 5 bases, with 5 bases between the two germline ends. The DNA for the CDR3 is TGTGCCAGCAGTTTAAGCGGAGATACGCAGTATTTT. Translating gives CASSLSGDTQYF.

V and J are TRBV5-4 and TRBJ2-7; 9 nucleotides align to TRBD1. V lost 2 bases and J lost 5; bases outside the gene matches: 5. Per germline, CDR1 SGHNT and CDR2 YYREEE (reference sequence). The CDR3 loop spans 14 amino acids. CDR3 loop: CASSFGQGFNEQYF. The DNA of the CDR3 is TGTGCCAGCAGCTTCGGACAGGGGTTCAACGAGCAGTACTTC.

The genes are TRBV6-5 and TRBJ2-3; the D call may be TRBD1 or TRBD2 (5 bases each). Germline CDR1 and CDR2: MNHEY and SVGAGI. V lost 6 bases and J lost 0, with 13 bases in between. The CDR3 extends over 15 amino acids. CDR3 region: CASRRGPSSTDTQYF. The CDR3 DNA reads TGTGCCAGCAGAAGGGGACCCTCTAGCACAGATACGCAGTATTTT.

The V call is TRBV4-2, the J call TRBJ2-3; 13 nucleotides line up with TRBD2. The CDR3 totals 15 residues. Trimming took 4 bases from V and 6 from J; bases not matched to a gene: 4. Per the germline V gene, CDR1 is LGHNA and CDR2 is YNFKEQ. In nucleotides, the CDR3 is TGTGCCAGCAGCCTCGGACTAGCGGGGGTGGATACGCAGTATTTT. It is translated as CASSLGLAGVDTQYF.

The chain uses TRBV28 and TRBJ1-1; D ambiguous. This CDR3 is 11 amino acids long. Trimming took 5 bases from V and 2 from J, leaving 3 bases between them. Germline CDR1 reads MDHEN; CDR2 reads SYDVKM. CDR3 nucleotide sequence: TGTGCCAGCAGTACTAACACTGAAGCTTTCTTT. Translated: CASSTNTEAFF.

This chain connects TRBV19 to TRBJ1-5, with 9 bases lining up with TRBD1. The ends lost 4 bases at V and 4 bases at J; junction bases unmatched: 5. Germline assignment: CDR1 LNHDA and CDR2 SQIVND (reference sequence). The length of the CDR3 is 15 residues. The CDR3 protein is CASSKGTGSNQPQHF. CDR3 coding DNA: TGTGCCAGTAGTAAAGGGACAGGGAGTAATCAGCCCCAGCATTTT.

About this clone: Other DNA sequences from this sample encode an identical CDR3 as well. The V and J genes are TRBV6-1 and TRBJ1-1; D remains unclear. The CDR3 is made up of 12 amino acids. Trimming took off 1 base at V and 3 bases at J, with 3 bases between the two ends. CDR1 is MNHNS and CDR2 is SASEGT in the germline V gene. CDR3 sequence: CASSEGYTEAFF. The CDR3 DNA follows: TGTGCCAGCAGTGAAGGGTACACTGAAGCTTTCTTT.

The rearrangement joins TRBV28 to TRBJ1-2; possibly TRBD1 for D (6 bases). This CDR3 comprises 13 residues. V was clipped by 7 bases and J by 4 bases, with 13 bases between them. Germline assignment: CDR1 MDHEN and CDR2 SYDVKM. The CDR3 DNA follows: TGTGCCAGCAAGGGGGGGGAACTCTATGGCTACACCTTC. Translating it yields CASKGGELYGYTF.

The rearrangement uses TRBV6-5 and TRBJ1-2; D not certain. CDR1 and CDR2 from the germline V gene are MNHEY and SVGAGI. The CDR3 loop spans 12 amino acids. V was clipped by 4 bases and J by 5 bases, with 8 bases between them. This CDR3 reads CASSFGVYGYTF. The CDR3 nucleotides read TGTGCCAGCAGTTTTGGTGTGTATGGCTACACCTTC.